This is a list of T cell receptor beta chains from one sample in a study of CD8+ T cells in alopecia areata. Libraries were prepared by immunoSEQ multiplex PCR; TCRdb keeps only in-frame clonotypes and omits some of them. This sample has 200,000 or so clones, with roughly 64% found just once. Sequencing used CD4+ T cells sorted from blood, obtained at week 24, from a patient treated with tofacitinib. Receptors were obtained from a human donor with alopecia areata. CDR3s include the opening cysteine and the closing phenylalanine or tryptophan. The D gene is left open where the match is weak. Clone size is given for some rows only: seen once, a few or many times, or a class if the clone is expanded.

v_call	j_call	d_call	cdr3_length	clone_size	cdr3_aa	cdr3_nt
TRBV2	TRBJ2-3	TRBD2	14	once	CASKTSGGTDTQYF	TGTGCCAGCAAGACTAGCGGGGGCACAGATACGCAGTATTTT
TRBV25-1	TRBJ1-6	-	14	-	CASSLTDSNSPLHF	TGTGCCAGCAGTTTGACAGACTCGAATTCACCCCTCCACTTT
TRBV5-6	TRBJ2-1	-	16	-	CASSLEGRSSYNEQFF	TGTGCCAGCAGCTTGGAGGGCAGGAGCTCCTACAATGAGCAGTTCTTC
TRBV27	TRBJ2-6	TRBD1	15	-	CASSSGTVGANVLTF	TGTGCCAGCAGTTCTGGGACAGTTGGGGCCAACGTCCTGACTTTC
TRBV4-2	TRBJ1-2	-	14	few	CASSLGTSNYGYTF	TGTGCCAGCAGCCTCGGGACGTCGAACTATGGCTACACCTTC
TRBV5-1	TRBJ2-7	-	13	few	CASSLARGYEQYF	TGCGCCAGCAGCTTGGCCAGGGGCTACGAGCAGTACTTC
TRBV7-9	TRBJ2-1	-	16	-	CASSLSAFPSYNEQFF	TGTGCCAGCAGCTTATCGGCCTTTCCTTCCTACAATGAGCAGTTCTTC
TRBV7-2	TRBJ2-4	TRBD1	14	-	CASSHGQVVNIQYF	TGTGCCAGCAGCCACGGACAGGTGGTAAACATTCAGTACTTC
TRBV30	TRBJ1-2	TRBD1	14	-	CAWSQGQGLAGYTF	TGTGCCTGGAGCCAGGGACAGGGATTAGCTGGCTACACCTTC
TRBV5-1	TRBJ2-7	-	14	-	CASSLAGDDYEQYF	TGCGCCAGCAGCTTGGCGGGGGATGACTACGAGCAGTACTTC
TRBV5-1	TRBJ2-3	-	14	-	CASSSPRESDTQYF	TGCGCCAGCAGCTCTCCCCGGGAGTCCGATACGCAGTATTTT
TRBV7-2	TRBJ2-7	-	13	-	CASSPRGWDEQYF	TGTGCCAGCAGCCCCCGGGGCTGGGACGAGCAGTACTTC
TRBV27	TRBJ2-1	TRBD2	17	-	CASSFRSGTRSYNEQFF	TGTGCCAGCAGTTTCCGTAGCGGGACGCGATCATACAATGAGCAGTTCTTC
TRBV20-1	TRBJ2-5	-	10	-	CSAKQETQYF	TGCAGTGCCAAACAAGAGACCCAGTACTTC
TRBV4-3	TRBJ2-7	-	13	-	CASSQGMTEEQYF	TGCGCCAGCAGCCAAGGAATGACGGAGGAGCAGTACTTC
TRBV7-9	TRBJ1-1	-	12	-	CASSTSGFEAFF	TGTGCCAGCAGCACCTCGGGCTTTGAGGCTTTCTTT
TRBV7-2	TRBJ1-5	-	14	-	CASSPTVEDQPQHF	TGTGCCAGCAGCCCTACGGTAGAGGATCAGCCCCAGCATTTT
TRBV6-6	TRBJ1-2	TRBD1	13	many	CASRLGQGYGYTF	TGTGCCAGCAGGTTGGGACAGGGGTATGGCTACACCTTC
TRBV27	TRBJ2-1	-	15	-	CASSLRARSYNEQFF	TGTGCCAGCAGTTTACGGGCTAGGTCCTACAATGAGCAGTTCTTC
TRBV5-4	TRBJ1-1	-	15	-	CASSSPVAGTTEAFF	TGTGCCAGCAGCTCTCCGGTGGCGGGAACGACTGAAGCTTTCTTT
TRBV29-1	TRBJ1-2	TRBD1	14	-	CSVDSGTGDNGYTF	TGCAGCGTTGATTCCGGGACAGGGGATAATGGCTACACCTTC
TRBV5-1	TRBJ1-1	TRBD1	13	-	CASALAGGTEAFF	TGCGCCAGCGCCCTGGCAGGGGGGACTGAAGCTTTCTTT
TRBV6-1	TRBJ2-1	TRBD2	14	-	CASSASGDYNEQFF	TGTGCCAGCAGTGCTAGCGGGGACTACAATGAGCAGTTCTTC
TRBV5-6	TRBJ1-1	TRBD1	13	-	CASTQGAVTEAFF	TGTGCCAGTACTCAGGGGGCTGTCACTGAAGCTTTCTTT
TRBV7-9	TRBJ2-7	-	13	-	CASSPHVAGEQYF	TGTGCCAGCAGCCCCCATGTGGCGGGTGAGCAGTACTTC
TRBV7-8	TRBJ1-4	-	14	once	CASRVTEGNEKLFF	TGTGCCAGCAGGGTAACGGAGGGTAACGAAAAACTGTTTTTT
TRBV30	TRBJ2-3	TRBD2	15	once	CAWSAGGREADTQYF	TGTGCCTGGAGTGCTGGCGGGAGGGAAGCAGATACGCAGTATTTT
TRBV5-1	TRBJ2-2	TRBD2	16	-	CASSFTSGGPAGELFF	TGCGCCAGCAGCTTTACTAGCGGGGGTCCGGCCGGGGAGCTGTTTTTT
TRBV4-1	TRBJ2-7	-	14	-	CASSQPTESYEQYF	TGCGCCAGCAGCCAACCGACAGAATCCTACGAGCAGTACTTC
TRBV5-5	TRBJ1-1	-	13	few	CASSMWGDTEAFF	TGTGCCAGCAGCATGTGGGGGGACACTGAAGCTTTCTTT
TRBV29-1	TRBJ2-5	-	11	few	CSGELQETQYF	TGCAGCGGGGAGCTCCAAGAGACCCAGTACTTC
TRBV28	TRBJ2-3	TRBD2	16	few	CASSHPSSGSKDTQYF	TGTGCCAGCAGCCATCCCTCTAGCGGGAGCAAAGATACGCAGTATTTT
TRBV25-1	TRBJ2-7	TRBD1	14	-	CASSDWGQGREQYF	TGTGCCAGCAGTGATTGGGGACAGGGACGCGAGCAGTACTTC
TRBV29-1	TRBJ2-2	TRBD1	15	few	CSVSGGELNTGELFF	TGCAGCGTATCAGGGGGAGAACTGAACACCGGGGAGCTGTTTTTT
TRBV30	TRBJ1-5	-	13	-	CAWRPDSNQPQHF	TGTGCCTGGAGGCCAGATAGCAATCAGCCCCAGCATTTT
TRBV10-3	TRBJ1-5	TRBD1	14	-	CASSPGTGNQPQHF	TGTGCCAGCAGTCCCGGGACAGGGAATCAGCCCCAGCATTTT
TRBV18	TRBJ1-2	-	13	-	CASSPASEYGYTF	TGTGCCAGCTCACCAGCATCTGAGTATGGCTACACCTTC
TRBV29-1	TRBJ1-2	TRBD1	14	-	CSVGEGTGNYGYTF	TGCAGCGTTGGGGAGGGGACAGGCAACTATGGCTACACCTTC
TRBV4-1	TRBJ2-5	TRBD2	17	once	CASSRRGKRDDQETQYF	TGCGCCAGCAGCCGCCGGGGGAAGCGGGACGACCAAGAGACCCAGTACTTC
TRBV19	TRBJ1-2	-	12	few	CASAAGDYGYTF	TGTGCCAGTGCGGCAGGGGACTATGGCTACACCTTC
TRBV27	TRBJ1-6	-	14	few	CASSLVGWDSPLHF	TGTGCCAGCAGTTTGGTCGGGTGGGATTCACCCCTCCACTTT